The clone carrying this TCR beta chain was seen more than once but under ten times. Its target is not known. The data originate from a study of cytomegalovirus exposure and HLA in healthy donors. Regarding the study as a whole: A few V segments could not be told apart, such as TRBV6-2 and TRBV6-3, and were left out. In an earlier analysis, productive rearrangement rates for most beta V segments clustered near 87% or 30%. Published work reported that the classifier diagnosed cytomegalovirus status with high specificity and sensitivity. HLA-A and HLA-B allele assignments for most subjects were reportedly predicted accurately using TCR beta sequences.

The junction had 8 bases not matched to a gene; V was cut back by 5 bases and J by 5 bases. CDR1 is SGHAT, CDR2 FQNNGV, per germline. This CDR3 is 15 amino acids long. It was with 60 Vbeta and 13 Jbeta primers that the PCR ran. Assay: immunoSEQ multiplex PCR; the TCRdb copy retains only in-frame clones and omits some. The sample carries tens of thousands of clones, approximately 68% recorded once. This clonotype originated in a woman aged 45 to 65 in good health and CMV-seropositive. The material sequenced was PBMCs. J is TRBJ2-3 and V is TRBV11-2; TRBD2 agrees at 9 bases. The CDR3 DNA sequence: TGTGCCAGCAGCCCAGTACTAGCGGGCCTAGATACGCAGTATTTT. Protein product: CASSPVLAGLDTQYF.